These 20 T cell receptor beta chains were all obtained from the same sample, sequenced in a study of technical replicates of blood from a handful of donors (dated by TCRdb to the late 2010s). Library prep was done by the immunoSEQ multiplex PCR assay. TCRdb stores this immuneACCESS table with in-frame sequences only. Part of the clones is absent; in the studies checked, under half of the shortfall reflects unresolved V genes, and no reason is known for the rest. The sample has about 100,000 clones on record, 95% of them singletons. The ten largest clones represent 0.2% to 0.25% of the sample. The sample consisted of T cells isolated from PBMCs. These receptors came from a human donor in good health.

The chain joins TRBV7-9 to TRBJ2-7; D gene unclear. Between the trimmed V and J ends, which lost 3 bases and 5 bases, there was a span of 5 bases. The CDR3 has 11 amino acids. Per the germline V gene, CDR1 is SEHNR and CDR2 is FQNEAQ (reference sequence). The CDR3 coding sequence is TGTGCCAGCAGCTTTATCCACGAGCAGTACTTC. Its protein is CASSFIHEQYF.

CDR3: CASSLGGHLNTEAFF. CDR3 nucleotides: TGTGCCAGCAGCTTGGGGGGACACCTGAACACTGAAGCTTTCTTT. The rearrangement links TRBV5-4 to TRBJ1-1; D may be TRBD1 (6 bases). CDR3 size: 15 residues. From germline, CDR1 is SGHNT and CDR2 YYREEE (reference sequence). With 0 bases removed from V and 0 bases from J, the gap between germline ends came to 9 bases. The full variable domain, completed using reference TRBV5-4 and TRBJ1-1, is ETGVTQSPTHLIKTRGQQVTLRCSSQSGHNTVSWYQQALGQGPQFIFQYYREEENGRGNFPPRFSGLQFPNYSSELNVNALELDDSALYLCASSLGGHLNTEAFFGQGTRLTVV.

This chain uses TRBV7-9 with TRBJ2-7; the match to TRBD1 covers 12 bases. This CDR3 comprises 13 residues. The germline V gene encodes CDR1 SEHNR and CDR2 FQNEAQ (reference sequence). J gave up 6 bases and V 5 bases, and 2 bases lay outside the gene matches. Here the CDR3 reads CASSGTGGVEQYF. CDR3 sequence (DNA): TGTGCCAGCAGCGGGACAGGGGGCGTCGAGCAGTACTTC.

The chain links TRBV5-1 to TRBJ1-3; no firm D call. CDR1 is SGHRS, CDR2 YFSETQ, per germline. The CDR3 covers 15 residues. V gave up 1 base and J gave up 0 bases, with 8 bases separating them. CDR3 DNA: TGCGCCAGCAGCTTGATAGCGGACTCTGGAAACACCATATATTTT. This codes for CASSLIADSGNTIYF. The complete variable domain, with remaining parts taken from reference TRBV5-1 and TRBJ1-3, reads KAGVTQTPRYLIKTRGQQVTLSCSPISGHRSVSWYQQTPGQGLQFLFEYFSETQRNKGNFPGRFSGRQFSNSRSEMNVSTLELGDSALYLCASSLIADSGNTIYFGEGSWLTVV.

This clone is a singleton in its sample. The chain recombines TRBV27 with TRBJ1-5; 9 positions agree with TRBD1. Germline loops: CDR1 MNHEY, CDR2 SMNVEV (reference sequence). The ends lost 3 bases at V and 1 base at J; junction bases unmatched: 1. The CDR3 consists of 15 residues. The CDR3: CASSFGQGSNQPQHF. In nucleotides, the CDR3 is TGTGCCAGCAGTTTTGGACAGGGGAGCAATCAGCCCCAGCATTTT.

The chain employs TRBV9 and TRBJ2-1; 9 nucleotides agree with TRBD2. The J segment lost 7 bases and the V segment lost 4 bases, leaving 9 bases of the junction unmatched. There are 15 residues in the CDR3. Germline CDR1 reads SGDLS; CDR2 reads YYNGEE. The CDR3 sequence is CASSFGTSRGNEQFF. CDR3 in DNA: TGTGCCAGCAGCTTTGGGACTAGCAGAGGGAATGAGCAGTTCTTC.

This sequence joins TRBV5-1 and TRBJ2-1; 9 positions agree with TRBD2. The trim removed 4 bases at V and 9 bases at J, leaving 8 bases unmatched. The CDR3 loop spans 14 amino acids. In germline, CDR1 is SGHRS, CDR2 YFSETQ. In DNA, the CDR3 is TGCGCCAGCAGCATTAGCGGGAGTTCTGTTGAGCAGTTCTTC. Translation: CASSISGSSVEQFF.

The J gene is TRBJ2-7, the V gene TRBV7-2; 7 nucleotides match TRBD2. There are 14 residues in the CDR3. CDR1 SGHTA and CDR2 FQGNSA come from the germline V gene. Trimming took 5 bases from V and 4 from J; bases not matched to a gene: 8. The CDR3 DNA sequence: TGTGCCAGCAGCCGAGTAGCGGGTTTTTACGAGCAGTACTTC. As protein: CASSRVAGFYEQYF.

This chain uses TRBV5-4 with TRBJ2-1, with TRBD2 matching 7 bases. The V gene's germline CDR1 is SGHNT and CDR2 YYREEE (reference sequence). V gave up 0 bases and J gave up 2 bases; unmatched junction bases: 8. The CDR3 length is 17 residues. CDR3 in amino acids: CASSLGGGSKTYNEQFF. CDR3 nucleotides: TGTGCCAGCAGCTTGGGCGGGGGATCCAAAACCTACAATGAGCAGTTCTTC.

The gene calls are TRBV7-9 and TRBJ2-3; 9 nucleotides match TRBD1. Germline trimming cut 5 bases from V and 6 bases from J; bases unmatched to any gene: 15. The V gene's germline CDR1 is SEHNR and CDR2 FQNEAQ (reference sequence). CDR3 size: 17 residues. CDR3 in amino acids: CASSPPPGQGQADTQYF. In DNA, the CDR3 is TGTGCCAGCAGCCCCCCCCCGGGACAGGGACAAGCGGATACGCAGTATTTT.

The chain couples TRBV2 to TRBJ1-5; D unresolved. The CDR3 contains 12 residues. Trimming removed 3 bases at V and 6 bases at J, with 6 bases between. Germline V gene lookup returns CDR1 SNHLY and CDR2 FYNNEI. The CDR3 spells CASSEEVQPQHF. The CDR3 nucleotides are TGTGCCAGCAGTGAGGAGGTTCAGCCCCAGCATTTT. Filled out from reference TRBV2 and TRBJ1-5, the complete variable domain reads EPEVTQTPSHQVTQMGQEVILRCVPISNHLYFYWYRQILGQKVEFLVSFYNNEISEKSEIFDDQFSVERPDGSNFTLKIRSTKLEDSAMYFCASSEEVQPQHFGDGTRLSIL.

This clone was recorded once. The rearrangement links TRBV18 to TRBJ2-3; TRBD2 aligns across 11 bases. The CDR3 contains 17 residues. The ends lost 2 bases at V and 4 bases at J; junction bases unmatched: 8. Per germline, CDR1 KGHSH and CDR2 LQKENI. CDR3 sequence: CASSPLASGGSADTQYF. The CDR3 nucleotides read TGTGCCAGCTCACCATTGGCTAGCGGGGGGAGTGCAGATACGCAGTATTTT.

The V and J genes are TRBV7-9 and TRBJ2-7; D possibly corresponds to TRBD1 (7 bases). Trimming took 3 bases from V and 4 from J, leaving 16 bases between them. This CDR3 has 15 amino acids. Germline V gene lookup returns CDR1 SEHNR and CDR2 FQNEAQ (reference sequence). In DNA, the CDR3 is TGTGCCAGCAGCTTCCCGGCAGGGGGGCTATACGAGCAGTACTTC. Its protein product is CASSFPAGGLYEQYF.

The chain combines TRBV7-9 with TRBJ2-5; D is uncertain. The V end lost 2 bases, the J end lost 5 bases, and 9 bases lay between the germline ends. CDR1 SEHNR and CDR2 FQNEAQ come from the germline V gene (reference sequence). The CDR3 is 13 residues long. CDR3 amino acids: CASSLTTGETQYF. Written as DNA, the CDR3 is TGTGCCAGCAGCTTAACGACCGGGGAGACCCAGTACTTC.

The V call is TRBV11-3, the J call TRBJ2-7, with D possibly TRBD2 on 5 matching bases. Per germline, CDR1 SGHNT and CDR2 YENEEA. V was cut by 2 bases and J by 5 bases, with 13 bases left in between. The CDR3 is made up of 14 amino acids. CDR3 coding DNA: TGTGCCAGCAGCTTATCTCGGGGTGTAAACGAGCAGTACTTC. Translating it yields CASSLSRGVNEQYF.

This sequence joins TRBV23-1 and TRBJ2-7, with unresolved D. TRBV23-1 is classed as an ORF, of uncertain function. This CDR3 spans 15 amino acids. The germline V and J ends were trimmed by 0 bases and 5 bases, with 14 bases remaining between them. This chain's CDR3 is CASSQSGRKLNEQYF. In DNA form, the CDR3 reads TGCGCCAGCAGTCAATCTGGTCGAAAGCTTAACGAGCAGTACTTC.

This sequence joins TRBV13 and TRBJ2-7; 7 bases agree with TRBD1. This CDR3 spans 12 amino acids. J lost 12 bases, V lost 0 bases, and 5 bases had no gene match. The V gene's germline CDR1 is PRHDT and CDR2 FYEKMQ (reference sequence). DNA for the CDR3: TGTGCCAGCAGCTTAGGACAGGGGCCTCGGTACTTC. It specifies CASSLGQGPRYF.

A note on this clone: Other DNA sequences in the same sample also yield this CDR3. The V call is TRBV14, the J call TRBJ1-2, with TRBD1 matching 7 bases. The J segment lost 7 bases and the V segment lost 4 bases, leaving 6 bases of the junction unmatched. The CDR3 sequence is 13 residues long. Germline V gives CDR1 SGHDN, CDR2 FVKESK. The CDR3 nucleotides read TGTGCCAGCAGCCCTCAAGACAGGGCTGGCTACACCTTC. Protein sequence: CASSPQDRAGYTF.

The CDR3 DNA reads TGCGCCAGCAGCCTAAACGGTCTTAATTCACCCCTCCACTTT. It codes for CASSLNGLNSPLHF. This chain connects TRBV4-1 to TRBJ1-6, with D uncertain. CDR3 length: 14 amino acids. Germline V gene lookup returns CDR1 MGHRA and CDR2 YSYEKL. With 4 bases removed from V and 6 bases from J, the gap between germline ends came to 10 bases.

This rearrangement joins TRBV30 to TRBJ2-3; 12 nucleotides align to TRBD2. Looked up from germline, CDR1 is GTSNPN and CDR2 is SVGIG (reference sequence). The CDR3 runs 15 residues. Unmatched junction bases numbered 6, after V lost 2 bases and J lost 6 bases. The CDR3 region is CAWSLLAGGPDTQYF. The CDR3 nucleotides are TGTGCCTGGAGTCTCCTAGCGGGGGGGCCGGATACGCAGTATTTT.